This T cell receptor (beta chain) was sequenced for a study of breast tumors, draining lymph nodes, adjacent tissues. Regarding the study as a whole: Findings are consistent with lymph node origin and intratumoral expansion of most tumor T cells. Tumors had less TCR diversity than lymph nodes, more than nontumor tissue. The lymph node origin of tumor T cells was framed as consistent with a hypothesis, not demonstrated. Compared with basal-like, luminal-like tumors shared significantly more repertoire with nontumor tissue.

After removal of 5 bases from V and 3 bases from J, the junction contained 6 bases not matched to a gene. This CDR3 comprises 15 residues. The germline V gene has CDR1 MRHNA and CDR2 SNTAGT. This clonotype was observed many times. Antigen specificity is unknown. One entry per CDR3 protein, called by TCRdb with MiXCR from the multiplex PCR reads. The profile shows some 150,000 distinct CDR3 sequences, approximately 20% of them singletons. Axillary draining lymph nodes of breast cancer patients supplied the node samples. The material sequenced was axillary lymph node tissue. The rearrangement joins TRBV6-4 to TRBJ2-7; 11 nucleotides align to TRBD2. The receptor was isolated from a female donor with breast cancer. Some clones in this sample may be carry-over from other donors' samples. The CDR3 coding sequence is TGTGCCAGCAGTCCTCAACTAGCGGGAGTCTACGAGCAGTACTTC. This translates into CASSPQLAGVYEQYF.